The 32 T cell receptor beta chains in this list originate from one sample, sequenced in a study of T cell responses to AZD1222 COVID-19 vaccine. Some clones are missing from TCRdb's copy, which holds only in-frame ones; the method was immunoSEQ multiplex PCR. Of over 90,000 clones in the sample, roughly 88% were seen once. The specimen comprised peripheral blood, sampled on day 0 of AZD1222 vaccination. These receptor sequences come from an adult in good health.

The chain joins TRBV19 to TRBJ1-2, with 8 bases aligning to TRBD1. Germline CDR1 reads LNHDA; CDR2 reads SQIVND (reference sequence). V was clipped by 6 bases and J by 6 bases; unmatched bases: 12. This CDR3 is built from 15 residues. The CDR3 here is CASSQGTGAPDGYTF. CDR3 sequence (DNA): TGTGCCAGTAGCCAAGGGACAGGAGCACCTGATGGCTACACCTTC.

This clone has a handful of counts. V gene TRBV25-1 combines with J gene TRBJ1-3, with D hard to call. The germline V gene encodes CDR1 MGHDK and CDR2 SYGVNS. V was clipped by 4 bases and J by 4 bases, with 14 bases between them. This CDR3 comprises 15 residues. As DNA, the CDR3 is TGTGCCAGCAGTGCCGTCCCTGGCTCCGGAAACACCATATATTTT. Protein: CASSAVPGSGNTIYF.

The V gene is TRBV19, the J gene TRBJ2-7; 11 bases are shared with TRBD2. The V and J ends lost 4 bases and 9 bases, in that order; junction bases with no gene match: 11. The CDR3 is made up of 15 amino acids. The germline V gene encodes CDR1 LNHDA and CDR2 SQIVND (reference sequence). CDR3 nucleotide sequence: TGTGCCAGTAGTACTACTAGCGGGGGTCCCCAGGGGCAGTACTTC. Its translation is CASSTTSGGPQGQYF.

This chain joins TRBV7-6 and TRBJ1-3; D ambiguous. The CDR3 covers 14 residues. Trimming pared 5 bases from V and 2 bases from J, leaving 10 bases between. The germline CDR1 and CDR2 sequences are SGHVS and FNYEAQ. CDR3 nucleotides: TGTGCCAGCAGCCCGTCGGGTACTGGAAACACCATATATTTT. Amino acid sequence: CASSPSGTGNTIYF.

The chain has TRBV6-5 and TRBJ1-2; the D gene is possibly TRBD1 (5 bases). CDR3 size: 14 residues. The germline V and J ends were trimmed by 0 bases and 2 bases, with 7 bases remaining between them. From germline, CDR1 is MNHEY and CDR2 SVGAGI. The CDR3 reads CASSYSPGNYGYTF. In DNA, the CDR3 is TGTGCCAGCAGTTACTCGCCAGGGAACTATGGCTACACCTTC.

The rearrangement links TRBV15 to TRBJ2-5; D is possibly TRBD2 (5 bases). This CDR3 has 15 residues. From germline, CDR1 is LNHNV and CDR2 YYDKDF (reference sequence). With 0 bases removed from V and 1 base from J, the gap between germline ends came to 9 bases. The CDR3, as DNA: TGTGCCACCAGCAGAGATAGGAGGCCCCAAGAGACCCAGTACTTC. It yields the protein CATSRDRRPQETQYF.

The chain couples TRBV7-2 to TRBJ2-3; D not certain. CDR3 length equals 13 residues. Trimming pared 5 bases from V and 4 bases from J, leaving 10 bases between. Germline V gene data show CDR1 as SGHTA and CDR2 as FQGNSA. DNA for the CDR3: TGTGCCAGCAGCGAATCCTACGCAGATACGCAGTATTTT. Translated, it gives CASSESYADTQYF. The complete variable domain, with remaining parts taken from reference TRBV7-2 and TRBJ2-3, reads GAGVSQSPSNKVTEKGKDVELRCDPISGHTALYWYRQSLGQGLEFLIYFQGNSAPDKSGLPSDRFSAERTGGSVSTLTIQRTQQEDSAVYLCASSESYADTQYFGPGTRLTVL.

The chain links TRBV19 to TRBJ2-5, with 11 bases identical to TRBD2. The V and J ends lost 5 bases and 5 bases, in that order; junction bases with no gene match: 7. Germline V gene sequence: CDR1 LNHDA, CDR2 SQIVND (reference sequence). The CDR3 consists of 15 residues. For the CDR3, the DNA is TGTGCCAGTAGTGACCTAGCGGGAGGATTGGAGACCCAGTACTTC. Translation gives CASSDLAGGLETQYF.

CDR3 sequence: CASGPEGVGEAFF. The CDR3 DNA reads TGTGCTAGTGGTCCGGAGGGGGTTGGTGAAGCTTTCTTT. V and J are TRBV12-5 and TRBJ1-1, with TRBD1 as a possible D gene (6 bases). Germline CDR1 reads LGHNT; CDR2 reads FRNRAP. There are 13 residues in the CDR3. Trimming removed 5 bases at V and 7 bases at J, with 14 bases between. Looking up the rest from reference TRBV12-5 and TRBJ1-1 gives the full variable domain: DARVTQTPRHKVTEMGQEVTMRCQPILGHNTVFWYRQTMMQGLELLAYFRNRAPLDDSGMPKDRFSAEMPDATLATLKIQPSEPRDSAVYFCASGPEGVGEAFFGQGTRLTVV.

This chain uses TRBV19 with TRBJ1-3; no clear D gene. Deletions cut 6 bases from V and 0 bases from J, with 0 bases between. Germline values: CDR1 LNHDA, CDR2 SQIVND (reference sequence). This CDR3 is built from 11 residues. CDR3 sequence reads: CASSSGNTIYF. CDR3 nucleotides: TGTGCCAGTAGCTCTGGAAACACCATATATTTT. The variable domain in full, with the rest retrieved from reference TRBV19 and TRBJ1-3, is DGGITQSPKYLFRKEGQNVTLSCEQNLNHDAMYWYRQDPGQGLRLIYYSQIVNDFQKGDIAEGYSVSREKKESFPLTVTSAQKNPTAFYLCASSSGNTIYFGEGSWLTVV.

The chain employs TRBV18 and TRBJ2-7, with 8 bases aligning to TRBD2. This CDR3 spans 14 amino acids. Germline assignment: CDR1 KGHSH and CDR2 LQKENI. V shed 6 bases and J 2 bases; nucleotides not matched to a gene: 6. This chain's CDR3 is CASSPGLAAYEQYF. Here the CDR3 DNA reads TGTGCCAGCTCGCCTGGACTAGCAGCCTACGAGCAGTACTTC.

The chain joins TRBV27 to TRBJ1-1; 9 bases line up with TRBD1. The CDR3 sequence is 14 residues long. Germline CDR1 and CDR2: MNHEY and SMNVEV (reference sequence). Unmatched junction bases numbered 10, after V lost 7 bases and J lost 7 bases. The CDR3 region is CASIPGQGTVEAFF. The DNA of the CDR3 is TGTGCCAGCATCCCGGGACAGGGCACCGTTGAAGCTTTCTTT.

The genes are TRBV11-2 and TRBJ2-2; 8 bases are a match to TRBD2. The CDR3 is 16 amino acids. With 8 bases clipped from V and 1 base from J, the junction kept 9 bases outside the gene matches. Germline loops: CDR1 SGHAT, CDR2 FQNNGV. Written as DNA, the CDR3 is TGTGCCAGCCCAAGGTGGCTAGCGGGGAACACCGGGGAGCTGTTTTTT. It is translated as CASPRWLAGNTGELFF.

This clone appeared a single time. The rearrangement uses TRBV24-1 and TRBJ1-2; D gene ambiguous. CDR3 length: 13 amino acids. V lost 5 bases and J lost 4, with 10 bases in between. The V gene's germline CDR1 is KGHDR and CDR2 SFDVKD. The CDR3, as DNA: TGTGCCACCAGTGGGGTGAATGCCTATGGCTACACCTTC. It is translated as CATSGVNAYGYTF.

This clone was seen just once. The J gene is TRBJ1-5, the V gene TRBV19; D remains ambiguous. V was clipped by 4 bases and J by 9 bases, with 13 bases between them. This CDR3 comprises 13 residues. From germline, CDR1 is LNHDA and CDR2 SQIVND (reference sequence). The CDR3 DNA reads as TGTGCCAGTAGTAAGGGCCCCGGCCTGCCCCAGCATTTT. Protein: CASSKGPGLPQHF.

This chain connects TRBV6-5 to TRBJ2-1; D possibly corresponds to TRBD2 (5 bases). V lost 3 bases and J 7 bases, leaving 16 bases between the germline ends. The CDR3 has 15 residues. Germline CDR1 is MNHEY and CDR2 is SVGAGI. The CDR3 region has the DNA TGTGCCAGCAGTTATGAACGGCCACCGGGGAATGAGCAGTTCTTC. Its protein product is CASSYERPPGNEQFF.

V is TRBV10-3 and J is TRBJ2-7; 12 positions agree with TRBD2. The ends lost 8 bases at V and 3 bases at J; junction bases unmatched: 5. CDR3 length: 14 amino acids. Germline values: CDR1 ENHRY, CDR2 SYGVKD. The CDR3 DNA follows: TGTGCCATCCGTACTAGCGGGGGGAACTACGAGCAGTACTTC. This codes for CAIRTSGGNYEQYF.

The CDR3 loop reads CASSLTGTFYEQYF. The CDR3 bases are TGTGCCAGTAGCTTGACAGGGACCTTCTACGAGCAGTACTTC. The rearrangement links TRBV19 to TRBJ2-7, with 7 nucleotides matching TRBD1. The ends lost 6 bases at V and 3 bases at J; junction bases unmatched: 8. CDR3 size: 14 residues. The germline V gene has CDR1 LNHDA and CDR2 SQIVND (reference sequence).

The CDR3 DNA reads as TGTGCCAGCAGCCCTACAGCCGGGGAGCTGTTTTTT. Translating gives CASSPTAGELFF. The V call is TRBV7-3, the J call TRBJ2-2; no clear D. The CDR3 consists of 12 residues. Deletions cut 5 bases from V and 6 bases from J, with 7 bases between. The V gene's germline CDR1 is SGHTA and CDR2 FQGTGA. The whole variable domain, remainder taken from reference TRBV7-3 and TRBJ2-2, is GAGVSQTPSNKVTEKGKYVELRCDPISGHTALYWYRQSLGQGPEFLIYFQGTGAADDSGLPNDRFFAVRPEGSVSTLKIQRTERGDSAVYLCASSPTAGELFFGEGSRLTVL.

The J gene is TRBJ2-7, the V gene TRBV6-5; 9 bases are a match to TRBD1. Trimming took 6 bases from V and 3 from J; bases not matched to a gene: 6. This CDR3 has 14 amino acids. CDR1 is MNHEY, CDR2 SVGAGI, per germline. CDR3 protein: CASSGQGFFYEQYF. The CDR3 nucleotides are TGTGCCAGCAGCGGACAGGGGTTCTTCTACGAGCAGTACTTC.

The V call is TRBV12-3 or TRBV12-4, the J call TRBJ2-7; D not resolved. V lost 7 bases and J lost 3, with 13 bases in between. The CDR3 length is 13 residues. CDR3 nucleotides: TGTGCCAGCACCGACCCCGATTACTACGAGCAGTACTTC. Protein: CASTDPDYYEQYF.

V usage is TRBV9 and J usage is TRBJ1-1; D gene ambiguous. Trimming removed 3 bases from V and 4 bases from J, with 19 bases in between. This CDR3 is 16 amino acids long. Germline CDR1 and CDR2: SGDLS and YYNGEE. Here the CDR3 reads CASSAVMSSRGTEAFF. The CDR3 nucleotides are TGTGCCAGCAGCGCTGTAATGTCAAGTCGGGGCACTGAAGCTTTCTTT.

The chain uses TRBV12-5 and TRBJ2-6; TRBD2 matches 8 bases. The CDR3 spans 14 residues. Germline values: CDR1 LGHNT, CDR2 FRNRAP. Trimming at V came to 4 bases and at J to 12 bases, leaving 8 bases not matched to a gene. CDR3 sequence: CASGSSGGPTVLTF. CDR3 nucleotide sequence: TGTGCTAGTGGTTCGTCGGGAGGGCCAACCGTCCTGACTTTC.

The chain couples TRBV27 to TRBJ2-7; 7 nucleotides agree with TRBD1. V dropped 2 bases and J dropped 3; count of bases not matched to a gene: 4. Germline-derived CDR1 and CDR2 are MNHEY and SMNVEV (reference sequence). This CDR3 region has 14 residues. The CDR3 protein is CASSLRQGSYEQYF. The CDR3 nucleotides read TGTGCCAGCAGTTTAAGACAGGGCAGCTACGAGCAGTACTTC.

The rearrangement uses TRBV18 and TRBJ1-3, with 9 bases aligning to TRBD1. The CDR3 covers 15 residues. J lost 2 bases, V lost 3 bases, and 2 bases had no gene match. Germline assignment: CDR1 KGHSH and CDR2 LQKENI. CDR3 residues: CASSPGTGTGNTIYF. The CDR3 nucleotides read TGTGCCAGCTCACCGGGGACAGGGACTGGAAACACCATATATTTT. Using reference TRBV18 and TRBJ1-3 for the parts outside the CDR3, the full variable domain is NAGVMQNPRHLVRRRGQEARLRCSPMKGHSHVYWYRQLPEEGLKFMVYLQKENIIDESGMPKERFSAEFPKEGPSILRIQQVVRGDSAAYFCASSPGTGTGNTIYFGEGSWLTVV.

The chain recombines TRBV4-3 with TRBJ1-1, with unresolved D. Trimming shortened V by 2 bases and J by 0 bases, and 13 bases separated the two germline ends. CDR1 and CDR2 (germline): LGHNA, YSLEER. This CDR3 is built from 16 residues. The CDR3 here is CASSQSLSLLNTEAFF. The CDR3 DNA sequence: TGCGCCAGCAGCCAATCACTCAGTCTATTGAACACTGAAGCTTTCTTT.

This sequence joins TRBV5-4 and TRBJ1-1, with D tentatively TRBD1 (5 bases). The CDR3 is made up of 12 amino acids. The germline V gene encodes CDR1 SGHNT and CDR2 YYREEE (reference sequence). V was cut by 2 bases and J by 5 bases, with 7 bases left in between. The CDR3 reads CASSFPGTEAFF. In DNA, the CDR3 is TGTGCCAGCAGCTTCCCAGGGACTGAAGCTTTCTTT.

The chain couples TRBV4-1 to TRBJ2-2; 11 bases match TRBD2. Germline CDR1 is MGHRA and CDR2 is YSYEKL. Trimming took 4 bases from V and 3 from J; bases not matched to a gene: 10. The CDR3 extends over 18 amino acids. The DNA for the CDR3 is TGCGCCAGCAGCCCCCAGCCCCCGGGACTAGCGGACACCGGGGAGCTGTTTTTT. Residues: CASSPQPPGLADTGELFF.

The chain links TRBV18 to TRBJ2-2; D uncertain. The germline V gene encodes CDR1 KGHSH and CDR2 LQKENI. V was trimmed by 3 bases and J by 4 bases, leaving 6 bases between them. This CDR3 has 13 residues. CDR3 sequence (DNA): TGTGCCAGCTCACCTTCCATCACCGGGGAGCTGTTTTTT. This codes for CASSPSITGELFF.

This clone was counted once. The chain has TRBV7-8 and TRBJ2-7, with 9 bases fitting TRBD1. Unmatched junction bases numbered 8, after V lost 5 bases and J lost 3 bases. The CDR3 spans 15 residues. Per germline, CDR1 SGHVS and CDR2 FQNEAQ. CDR3 region: CASSPRTGELYEQYF. Written as DNA, the CDR3 is TGTGCCAGCAGCCCCCGGACAGGGGAACTCTACGAGCAGTACTTC.

The chain has TRBV12-3 or TRBV12-4 and TRBJ1-2, with TRBD1 matching 8 bases. This CDR3 contains 11 residues. Trimming removed 7 bases from V and 8 bases from J; junction bases left unmatched: 3. The CDR3 DNA reads TGTGCCAGCAACGACAGGGGCGGCTACACCTTC. This codes for CASNDRGGYTF.

The gene calls are TRBV7-2 and TRBJ2-5; 8 bases fit TRBD2. Per germline, CDR1 SGHTA and CDR2 FQGNSA. This CDR3 contains 15 residues. V was clipped by 6 bases and J by 4 bases; unmatched bases: 10. As DNA, the CDR3 is TGTGCCAGCAGTCACAATAGCGGGGTAAGAGAGACCCAGTACTTC. Protein: CASSHNSGVRETQYF.